This T cell receptor beta chain was profiled in a study of beta chain features in type 1 diabetes. Unmatched junction bases numbered 9, after V lost 2 bases and J lost 0 bases. The CDR3 is made up of 17 amino acids. Germline-derived CDR1 and CDR2 are SGHTA and FQGNSA. Over 95% purity was reached by all sorted populations. Expressed TCRB transcripts were sequenced because the entire RNA isolate underwent reverse transcription. Produced via immunoSEQ multiplex PCR; TCRdb's table is partial and in-frame only. The sample yields some 44,000 clones, roughly half seen once. The TCR sequence derives from a woman aged 18-35 years in good health. The chain uses TRBV7-2 and TRBJ2-7; 8 bases match TRBD2. The sample comprised Tregs from blood. CDR3 sequence reads: CASSLMYGTSVSYEQYF. DNA for the CDR3: TGTGCCAGCAGCTTAATGTACGGGACTAGTGTCTCCTACGAGCAGTACTTC.